The text below deals with one T cell receptor (beta chain). Assay used: immunoSEQ multiplex PCR; TCRdb lists only in-frame clones, some missing. The sample consists of some 350,000 clones, around 89% of them appearing once. Germline lookup yields CDR1 LNHDA and CDR2 SQIVND (reference sequence). V lost 3 bases, J lost 5 bases, and 26 bases stayed unmatched. This CDR3 is 21 amino acids long. This entry belongs to a study of blood T cell repertoires in COVID-19. Study in general: Sites in the United States, Italy and Spain provided acute and convalescent COVID-19 samples. From T cells, B-cell-depleted T cells, or PBMCs came the material, which was cDNA or gDNA.

Input material: peripheral blood. This rearrangement joins TRBV19 to TRBJ2-5; 8 nucleotides agree with TRBD1. This receptor was obtained from a woman under 40 with COVID-19, enrolled during active disease. The CDR3 here is CASSIGFSPEARQGRRETQYF. The CDR3 DNA reads as TGTGCCAGTAGTATTGGGTTCAGTCCGGAAGCCCGACAGGGGCGTAGGGAGACCCAGTACTTC.